This T cell receptor (beta chain) was documented in a study of cytomegalovirus exposure and HLA in healthy donors. Overall study context: For the roughly 370 genotyped donors, 81% fell within the Caucasian-associated ancestry cluster. Study-wide results and caveats: V- and J-gene trimming of TCR beta was linked (in a later analysis) to a missense DCLRE1C variant. V segments that were indistinguishable, TRBV6-2 and TRBV6-3 among them, were omitted from analysis.

On this clone itself: The antigen remains unidentified.

The length of the CDR3 is 14 residues. The germline V gene encodes CDR1 SGHRS and CDR2 YFSETQ. V shed 4 bases and J 4 bases; nucleotides not matched to a gene: 4. The PCR ran on 60 Vbeta and 13 Jbeta primers. Sequenced by immunoSEQ multiplex PCR; TCRdb stores in-frame clones only, minus some. The sample consists of about 120,000 clones, 75% to 80% of them appearing once. This TCR was recovered from a woman between 35 and 50 years old in good health and CMV-seronegative. The gene calls are TRBV5-1 and TRBJ1-1, with 10 bases aligning to TRBD1. Sequenced sample: PBMCs. The CDR3 protein is CASSNGQGGTEAFF. The CDR3 region has the DNA TGCGCCAGCAGCAACGGACAGGGGGGCACTGAAGCTTTCTTT.